Following are 2 T cell receptor beta chains from one sample sequenced in a study of patients and donors after allogeneic stem cell transplantation. TCRdb passed the RT-PCR reads through MiXCR, listing each CDR3 protein once. Seen here are around 30,000 distinct CDR3 sequences, 37% observed once, and the top ten hold 76%. The source material was blood, either unsorted or a sorted T cell fraction (not recorded which). These receptors came from a human donor who was either an allogeneic HSCT recipient or a stem cell or donor lymphocyte infusion donor (not recorded which). It is not recorded whose cells these are; they may come from a transplant donor.

A few counts support this clonotype. The chain has TRBV4-3 and TRBJ2-2; 9 nucleotides match TRBD1. V was clipped by 5 bases and J by 4 bases; unmatched bases: 5. Germline assignment: CDR1 LGHNA and CDR2 YSLEER. The CDR3 sequence is 15 residues long. CDR3 amino acids: CASSSGQGGTGELFF. The CDR3 coding sequence is TGCGCCAGCAGCTCGGGACAGGGCGGCACCGGGGAGCTGTTTTTT.

The V and J genes are TRBV10-3 and TRBJ2-3; D remains ambiguous. There are 12 residues in the CDR3. The V gene lost 4 bases and the J gene lost 1 base, with 3 bases spanning the gap. Germline CDR1 ENHRY, CDR2 SYGVKD. CDR3 amino acids: CAISAGTDTQYF. The CDR3 DNA follows: TGTGCCATCAGTGCGGGCACAGATACGCAGTATTTT.